Below are 6 T cell receptor beta chains sequenced from a single sample in a study of Ad26.COV2.S vaccination and SARS-CoV-2 variants. Specified treatment: about 20 received Ad26.COV2.S at low or high dose, single or two shots; 5 received placebo; per-sample allocation not given. All samples were drawn on day 63, counting from the first vaccine or placebo injection. Clones were read by immunoSEQ multiplex PCR, and TCRdb kept only the in-frame ones, dropping some. Of fewer than 300,000 clones in the sample, 87% were seen once. Sequencing was performed on peripheral blood, taken in a trial of Ad26.COV2.S vaccine versus placebo. The receptors were sampled from a person between 18 and 65 years old who received the Ad26.COV2.S COVID-19 vaccine or a placebo.

The rearrangement uses TRBV11-2 and TRBJ1-2; weak D call: TRBD1 (5 bases). V lost 5 bases and J 2 bases, leaving 9 bases between the germline ends. Germline V gene data show CDR1 as SGHAT and CDR2 as FQNNGV. There are 13 residues in the CDR3. The CDR3 bases are TGTGCCAGCAGCCCGGGACGGAACTATGGCTACACCTTC. Residues: CASSPGRNYGYTF.

J is TRBJ2-5 and V is TRBV4-2; a possible D gene is TRBD2 (7 bases). CDR3 length: 16 residues. The V and J ends lost 0 bases and 3 bases respectively, with 14 bases between them. Looked up from germline, CDR1 is LGHNA and CDR2 is YNFKEQ. DNA for the CDR3: TGTGCCAGCAGCCAAGAGGGGGGCCGGGGGGAAGAGACCCAGTACTTC. It specifies CASSQEGGRGEETQYF.

The rearrangement links TRBV18 to TRBJ2-5; tentatively, D is TRBD1 or TRBD2 (5 bases each). V was clipped by 3 bases and J by 4 bases, with 12 bases between them. Germline CDR1 is KGHSH and CDR2 is LQKENI. This CDR3 is 14 amino acids long. The CDR3 DNA reads TGTGCCAGCTCACCGTCACTAGGGGTAGAGACCCAGTACTTC. It translates to CASSPSLGVETQYF.

CDR3 nucleotides: TGTGCCAGCAGCGTAGGCCCGGGGTTTAGCGGGAGACCAGATACGCAGTATTTT. This codes for CASSVGPGFSGRPDTQYF. The genes are TRBV9 and TRBJ2-3; 9 bases fit TRBD2. The germline V gene has CDR1 SGDLS and CDR2 YYNGEE. The length of the CDR3 is 18 residues. V was pared by 0 bases and J by 4 bases, with 12 bases of the junction left unmatched.

V is TRBV5-1 and J is TRBJ2-7; a possible D gene is TRBD2 (7 bases). From germline, CDR1 is SGHRS and CDR2 YFSETQ. V was trimmed by 1 base and J by 4 bases, leaving 12 bases between them. The CDR3 loop spans 14 amino acids. DNA for the CDR3: TGCGCCAGCAGCTTGTACAGCGGGACATACGAGCAGTACTTC. This sequence encodes CASSLYSGTYEQYF.

This chain connects TRBV19 to TRBJ1-6; D gene uncertain. This CDR3 spans 14 amino acids. The germline gives CDR1 LNHDA, CDR2 SQIVND (reference sequence). The V and J ends lost 2 bases and 10 bases respectively, with 12 bases between them. CDR3 DNA: TGTGCCAGTAGTATATCGTCAGGATCGTCACCCCTCCACTTT. Its translation: CASSISSGSSPLHF.